A selection of T cell receptor beta chains follows, all from one sample in a study of blood T cell repertoires in COVID-19. TCRdb's table, derived via immunoSEQ multiplex PCR, lists solely in-frame clones and lacks some. The data show under 200,000 clones, 75% to 85% seen once. Input material: PBMCs or T cells enriched from blood (not recorded which). These receptors came from an older woman who had recovered from COVID-19. CDR3s include the opening cysteine and the closing phenylalanine or tryptophan. D genes are given only for firm matches. Clone size, where shown, is once, few, many, or a class for clones that have expanded.

>NA|TRBJ1-2|NA|TRBV2
TGTGCCAGCAGTAAGGACAGTAACTATGGCTACACCTTC
CASSKDSNYGYTF
>NA|TRBJ2-2|NA|TRBV29-1
TGCAGCGTTGCTCGAGCCACCGGGGAGCTGTTTTTT
CSVARATGELFF
>NA|TRBJ2-3|NA|TRBV2
TGTGCCAGCAGGACAAACCGGGGAGGCACAGATACGCAGTATTTT
CASRTNRGGTDTQYF
>NA|TRBJ1-1|NA|TRBV7-8
TGTGCCAGCAGCTTACGAGGTAGAGCAGGGGTAAGCGCTGAAGCTTTCTTT
CASSLRGRAGVSAEAFF
>TRBD1|TRBJ1-2|NA|TRBV5-5
TGTGCCAGCAGCGTGACAGGGGACTATGGCTACACCTTC
CASSVTGDYGYTF
>NA|TRBJ2-2|once|TRBV5-6
TGTGCCAGCAGCTTGGAGTTGAAGGGCCTAGCGTTAGAAACCGGGGAGCTGTTTTTT
CASSLELKGLALETGELFF
>TRBD1|TRBJ1-1|NA|TRBV5-1
TGCGCCAGCAGCCTGTCGGGACAGGGGCTAGCTTTCTTT
CASSLSGQGLAFF
>TRBD1|TRBJ2-1|NA|TRBV5-1
TGCGCCAGCAGCTTGGTGCGGACAGGGCCATACAATGAGCAGTTCTTC
CASSLVRTGPYNEQFF
>NA|TRBJ1-6|NA|TRBV27
TGTGCCAGCAGTTTGCAACCCTCCGGGTCACCCCTCCACTTT
CASSLQPSGSPLHF
>TRBD1|TRBJ1-5|NA|TRBV7-2
TGTGCCAGCAGCTTGGGGGGACAGGGCGGCAATCAGCCCCAGCATTTT
CASSLGGQGGNQPQHF
>NA|TRBJ1-2|NA|TRBV10-1
TGCGCCAGCAGTGAGTCGACAGACTATGGCTACACCTTC
CASSESTDYGYTF
>TRBD1|TRBJ1-3|NA|TRBV2
TGTGCCAGCAGGAGGACAGGGACATCTGGAAACACCATATATTTT
CASRRTGTSGNTIYF
>NA|TRBJ1-1|NA|TRBV27
TGTGCCAGCAGCCAAAGAGACACTGAAGCTTTCTTT
CASSQRDTEAFF
>NA|TRBJ1-2|NA|TRBV15
TGTGCCACCAGCAGAGATGAGCGGACCTATGGCTACACCTTC
CATSRDERTYGYTF
>NA|TRBJ2-3|once|TRBV11-3
TGTGCCAGCAGCTTAGGGGCACCAGATACGCAGTATTTT
CASSLGAPDTQYF
>NA|TRBJ1-4|NA|TRBV24-1
TGTGCCATCGAGATGCAGGGAAATGAAAAACTGTTTTTT
CAIEMQGNEKLFF
>TRBD2|TRBJ2-3|NA|TRBV29-1
TGCAGCGTTGAAGGGACTAGCGGGAGAACGCAGTATTTT
CSVEGTSGRTQYF
>TRBD2|TRBJ2-5|once|TRBV2
TGTGCCAGGGGACTAGCGGGTAGGTACCAAGAGACCCAGTACTTC
CARGLAGRYQETQYF
>TRBD1|TRBJ1-2|NA|TRBV6-5
TGTGCCAGCGGCCGACAGGGAACAGCTAACTATGGCTACACCTTC
CASGRQGTANYGYTF
>NA|TRBJ2-7|few|TRBV12-3/TRBV12-4
TGTGCCAGCAGTTTCTCTCCCGAGTACGAGCAGTACTTC
CASSFSPEYEQYF
>TRBD1|TRBJ2-7|NA|TRBV9
TGTGCCAGCAGCGTGGGACAGGGGCAGCTCCACGAGCAGTACTTC
CASSVGQGQLHEQYF
>NA|TRBJ1-5|NA|TRBV27
TGTGCCAGCAGGGAAGGCTTGGGGGGTTCTAAGCCCCAGCATTTT
CASREGLGGSKPQHF
>NA|TRBJ1-4|once|TRBV7-6
TGTGCCAGCAGCTTCTGGGGAAGGGGAAAACTGTTTTTT
CASSFWGRGKLFF
>NA|TRBJ2-1|NA|TRBV10-3
TGTGCCATCAGCCTACAGGGCGGCTCCTACAATGAGCAGTTCTTC
CAISLQGGSYNEQFF
>TRBD1|TRBJ2-7|NA|TRBV13
TGTGCCAGCAGCTTAGGCCTGGGACAGGCCTACGAGCAGTACTTC
CASSLGLGQAYEQYF
>NA|TRBJ1-3|NA|TRBV25-1
TGTGCCAGCAGTGAAGCGGGGAACTCTGGAAACACCATATATTTT
CASSEAGNSGNTIYF
>TRBD1|TRBJ2-2|NA|TRBV29-1
TGCAGCGTTGAAGGGGACAGGGCGTATAACACCGGGGAGCTGTTTTTT
CSVEGDRAYNTGELFF
>NA|TRBJ2-5|NA|TRBV13
TGTGCCAGCAGCTTAGGTGTCCGCGGATTGGAGACCCAGTACTTC
CASSLGVRGLETQYF
>NA|TRBJ1-2|NA|TRBV19
TGTGCCAGTACCCCCTGGGGGGGGAACTATGGCTACACCTTC
CASTPWGGNYGYTF
>TRBD1|TRBJ2-2|NA|TRBV9
TGTGCCAGCAGCCTGAACAGGGGCGGGGAGCTGTTTTTT
CASSLNRGGELFF
>NA|TRBJ2-2|NA|TRBV29-1
TGCAGCCTCAGGGGAGCGGGAACCGGGGAGCTGTTTTTT
CSLRGAGTGELFF
>TRBD2|TRBJ2-7|NA|TRBV30
TGTGCCTGGAGTGTACCCCGTACTAGCGGGGGCCACCCGTGGGGCGAGCAGTACTTC
CAWSVPRTSGGHPWGEQYF
>TRBD1|TRBJ2-1|NA|TRBV5-1
TGCGCCAGCCGCGACAGGGGATTGAGGAATGAGCAGTTCTTC
CASRDRGLRNEQFF
>TRBD2|TRBJ2-3|once|TRBV3-1/TRBV3-2
TGTGCCAGCAGCCAAGGAATAGCGGGGGGGACCACAGATACGCAGTATTTT
CASSQGIAGGTTDTQYF
>TRBD1|TRBJ2-7|NA|TRBV7-2
TGTGCCAGCAGCCTTGGACAGGGAGTGTCATACGAGCAGTACTTC
CASSLGQGVSYEQYF
>NA|TRBJ1-1|NA|TRBV4-1
TGCGCCAGCAGCCAAGACGGCAGGGGTATCACTGAAGCTTTCTTT
CASSQDGRGITEAFF
>NA|TRBJ2-3|NA|TRBV24-1
TGTGCCACCAGTGATTTGCCACAGGGCGGCGCAGATACGCAGTATTTT
CATSDLPQGGADTQYF
>NA|TRBJ1-1|NA|TRBV25-1
TGTGCCAGCAGTCGAATCGGGGGTTCTGAAGCTTTCTTT
CASSRIGGSEAFF
>TRBD1|TRBJ2-1|NA|TRBV7-2
TGTGCCAGCAGCCCAAAACCGGGACAGGGCCTCTACAATGAGCAGTTCTTC
CASSPKPGQGLYNEQFF
>NA|TRBJ1-1|NA|TRBV14
TGTGCCAGCAGCCAAGTCCTTCACGGGGCTTTCTTT
CASSQVLHGAFF
>TRBD1|TRBJ1-2|NA|TRBV6-6
TGTGCCAGCAGTTACAAGGGGACAGGGGACGGCTACACCTTC
CASSYKGTGDGYTF
>NA|TRBJ1-2|NA|TRBV14
TGTGCCAGCAGCCCCTATCAGGGAAACTATGGCTACACCTTC
CASSPYQGNYGYTF
>NA|TRBJ1-5|NA|TRBV6-5
TGTGCCAGCAGTTACTTCGGGGGTCAGCCCCAGCATTTT
CASSYFGGQPQHF
>NA|TRBJ1-5|NA|TRBV5-1
TGCGCCAGCAGCACCGGACACCTAGATAGCAATCAGCCCCAGCATTTT
CASSTGHLDSNQPQHF
>NA|TRBJ2-2|NA|TRBV27
TGTGCCAGCAGTACCGGGATTGGAAGTACCGGGGAGCTGTTTTTT
CASSTGIGSTGELFF
>NA|TRBJ2-3|NA|TRBV11-2
TGTGCCAGCAGCTTAGAAGGTCAGGACACAGATACGCAGTATTTT
CASSLEGQDTDTQYF
>NA|TRBJ2-1|NA|TRBV7-9
TGTGCCAGCAGCACCCTTCGGGTCAATGAGCAGTTCTTC
CASSTLRVNEQFF
>TRBD1|TRBJ1-4|few|TRBV9
TGTGCCAGCAGCGTAGTGGGGACAGGGGCTGAAAAACTGTTTTTT
CASSVVGTGAEKLFF
>TRBD1|TRBJ1-5|NA|TRBV18
TGTGCCAGCTCACCTGATTACAGGGGTTGGGATCAGCCCCAGCATTTT
CASSPDYRGWDQPQHF
>NA|TRBJ2-4|NA|TRBV30
TGTGCCTGGAACGTTGATAGGGTTGCGGGGGCCCTAGCCAAAAACATTCAGTACTTC
CAWNVDRVAGALAKNIQYF
>NA|TRBJ2-7|once|TRBV14
TGTGCCAGCAGGAGCGGAAGGGGGGGCGCAATAGGCGAGCAGTACTTC
CASRSGRGGAIGEQYF
>NA|TRBJ2-7|NA|TRBV18
TGTGCCAGCTCACTAGAGGTAAATTCCCACGAGCAGTACTTC
CASSLEVNSHEQYF